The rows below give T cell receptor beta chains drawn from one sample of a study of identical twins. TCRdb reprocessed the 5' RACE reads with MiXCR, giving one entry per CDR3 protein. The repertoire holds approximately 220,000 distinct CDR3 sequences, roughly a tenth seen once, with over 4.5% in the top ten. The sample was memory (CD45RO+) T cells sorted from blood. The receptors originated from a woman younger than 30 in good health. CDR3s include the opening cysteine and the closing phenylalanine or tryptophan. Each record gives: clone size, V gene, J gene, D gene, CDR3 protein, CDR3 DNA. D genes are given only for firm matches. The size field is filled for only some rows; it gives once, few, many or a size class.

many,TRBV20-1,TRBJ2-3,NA,CSARGLLPSTDTQYF,TGCAGTGCTAGAGGACTTTTACCAAGCACAGATACGCAGTATTTT
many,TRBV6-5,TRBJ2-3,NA,CPRSGTDTQYF,TGTCCCAGGTCGGGCACAGATACGCAGTATTTT
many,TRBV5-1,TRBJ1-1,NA,CASSLLGGNTEAFF,TGCGCCAGCAGCTTGTTGGGCGGGAACACTGAAGCTTTCTTT
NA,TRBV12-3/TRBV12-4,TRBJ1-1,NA,CASRVSGLNTEAFF,TGTGCCAGCAGGGTCAGTGGCCTGAACACTGAAGCTTTCTTT
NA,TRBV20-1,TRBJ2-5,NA,CSANPYVQETQYF,TGCAGTGCTAACCCATATGTCCAAGAGACCCAGTACTTC
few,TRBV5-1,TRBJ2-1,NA,CASSLGQGGYNEQFF,TGCGCCAGCAGCTTGGGGCAGGGGGGGTACAATGAGCAGTTCTTC
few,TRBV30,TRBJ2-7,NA,CAWSSLASEQYF,TGTGCCTGGAGCTCACTAGCTTCCGAGCAGTACTTC
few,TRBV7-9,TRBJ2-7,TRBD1,CASSGTGTGSYEQYF,TGTGCCAGCAGCGGTACCGGGACAGGGTCCTACGAGCAGTACTTC
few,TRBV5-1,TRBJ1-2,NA,CASSPDSLYGYTF,TGCGCCAGCAGCCCCGACAGTCTCTATGGCTACACCTTC
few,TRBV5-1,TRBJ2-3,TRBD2,CASTTSGGAKDTQYF,TGCGCCAGCACTACTAGCGGGGGGGCTAAAGATACGCAGTATTTT
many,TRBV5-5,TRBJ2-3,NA,CASSFQPTDTQYF,TGTGCCAGCAGCTTCCAGCCCACAGATACGCAGTATTTT
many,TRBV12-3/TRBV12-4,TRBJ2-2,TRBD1,CASSPPQGEPNTGELFF,TGTGCCAGCAGTCCACCCCAGGGGGAACCGAACACCGGGGAGCTGTTTTTT
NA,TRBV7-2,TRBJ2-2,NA,CASTETLTGELFF,TGTGCCAGCACCGAAACGTTGACCGGGGAGCTGTTTTTT
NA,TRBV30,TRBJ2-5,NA,CACSIGETQYF,TGTGCCTGTAGTATTGGAGAGACCCAGTACTTC
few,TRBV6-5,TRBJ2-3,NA,CASSYRPILTDTQYF,TGTGCCAGCAGTTACCGGCCGATTCTCACAGATACGCAGTATTTT
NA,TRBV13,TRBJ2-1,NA,CASRDTATSNEQFF,TGTGCCAGCAGGGATACCGCGACCAGCAATGAGCAGTTCTTC
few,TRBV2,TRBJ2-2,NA,CASSRARSPGELFF,TGTGCCAGCAGCCGCGCCCGCAGCCCCGGGGAGCTGTTTTTT
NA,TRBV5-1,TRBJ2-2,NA,CASSLSAQFTGELFF,TGCGCCAGCAGCTTATCCGCCCAATTCACCGGGGAGCTGTTTTTT
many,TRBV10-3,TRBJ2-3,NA,CAISAGVTDTQYF,TGTGCCATCAGTGCCGGGGTCACAGATACGCAGTATTTT
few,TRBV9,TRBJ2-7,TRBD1,CASSVRRDRDEQYF,TGTGCCAGCAGCGTAAGGCGGGACAGGGACGAGCAGTACTTC
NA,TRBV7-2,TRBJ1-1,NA,CASSSQGWDTEAFF,TGTGCCAGCAGCTCCCAGGGCTGGGACACTGAAGCTTTCTTT
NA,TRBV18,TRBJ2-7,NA,CASSPRHSSYEQYF,TGTGCCAGCTCACCTAGACACAGCTCCTACGAGCAGTACTTC
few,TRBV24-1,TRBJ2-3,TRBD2,CATSDGLAGTDTQYF,TGTGCCACCAGTGATGGACTAGCGGGCACAGATACGCAGTATTTT
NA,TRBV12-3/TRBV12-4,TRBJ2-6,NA,CASSLRQENVLTF,TGTGCCAGCAGTTTACGTCAGGAAAACGTCCTGACTTTC
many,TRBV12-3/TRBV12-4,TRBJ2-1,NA,CASSNLAGLYNEQFF,TGTGCCAGCAGTAACCTAGCCGGGTTGTACAATGAGCAGTTCTTC
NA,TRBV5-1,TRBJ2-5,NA,CASSLYGGSETQYF,TGCGCCAGCAGCTTGTATGGGGGCTCCGAGACCCAGTACTTC
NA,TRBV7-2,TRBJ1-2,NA,CASSFTGYGYTF,TGTGCCAGCAGCTTCACAGGGTACGGCTACACCTTC
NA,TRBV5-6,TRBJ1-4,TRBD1,CASSSHRGGEKLFF,TGTGCCAGCAGCTCTCACAGGGGAGGCGAAAAACTGTTTTTT
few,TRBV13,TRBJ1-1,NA,CASRRPSQGNTEAFF,TGTGCCAGCAGACGCCCAAGCCAGGGCAACACTGAAGCTTTCTTT
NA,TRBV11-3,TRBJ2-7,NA,CASSPDGGRSHEQYF,TGTGCCAGCAGCCCCGACGGAGGGAGATCCCACGAGCAGTACTTC
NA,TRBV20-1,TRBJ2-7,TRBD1,CSARPTGTGASEQYF,TGCAGTGCTAGACCAACCGGGACAGGGGCAAGCGAGCAGTACTTC
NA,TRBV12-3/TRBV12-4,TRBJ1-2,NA,CASSAGATNYGYTF,TGTGCCAGCAGCGCAGGGGCGACTAACTATGGCTACACCTTC
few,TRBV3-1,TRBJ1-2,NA,CASSQGRQEFNPYTF,TGTGCCAGCAGCCAAGGCCGACAGGAATTCAACCCCTACACCTTC
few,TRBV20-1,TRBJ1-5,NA,CSARDPDGVGDNQPQHF,TGCAGTGCTAGAGATCCCGACGGGGTCGGGGATAATCAGCCCCAGCATTTT
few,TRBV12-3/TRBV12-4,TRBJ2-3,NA,CASLGPLSDTQYF,TGTGCCAGCTTGGGACCGTTGTCTGATACGCAGTATTTT
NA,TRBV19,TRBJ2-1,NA,CASNQGSRQFF,TGTGCCAGTAACCAAGGCTCGAGGCAGTTCTTC
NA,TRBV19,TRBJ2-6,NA,CASSMQGAGANVLTF,TGTGCCAGTAGTATGCAGGGAGCTGGGGCCAACGTCCTGACTTTC
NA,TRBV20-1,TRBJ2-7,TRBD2,CSARSSSGNTYEQYF,TGCAGTGCTAGAAGTTCTAGCGGTAATACCTACGAGCAGTACTTC
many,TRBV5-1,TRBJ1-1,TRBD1,CASSSTGTANTEAFF,TGCGCCAGCAGCTCAACCGGGACAGCGAACACTGAAGCTTTCTTT
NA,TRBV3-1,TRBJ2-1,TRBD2,CASCPIAGGPEKSSYNEQFF,TGTGCCTCCTGCCCAATAGCGGGAGGTCCTGAGAAAAGCTCCTACAATGAGCAGTTCTTC
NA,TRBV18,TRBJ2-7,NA,CASSPGAGLTYEQYF,TGTGCCAGCTCTCCCGGAGCAGGGTTAACCTACGAGCAGTACTTC
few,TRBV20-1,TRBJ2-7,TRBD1,CSALAGTGPYEQYF,TGCAGTGCACTTGCGGGGACAGGGCCCTACGAGCAGTACTTC
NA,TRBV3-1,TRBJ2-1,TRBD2,CASSLRTSGRNEQFF,TGTGCCAGCAGCCTCAGGACTAGCGGACGCAATGAGCAGTTCTTC
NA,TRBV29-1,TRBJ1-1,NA,CSVVADNLYRAFF,TGCAGCGTTGTTGCGGACAACCTATATAGAGCTTTCTTT
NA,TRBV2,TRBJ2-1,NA,CASSVRGNEQFF,TGTGCCAGCAGTGTCCGGGGGAATGAGCAGTTCTTC
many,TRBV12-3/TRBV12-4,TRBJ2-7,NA,CASSRLTGGSYEQYF,TGTGCCAGCAGTCGCTTGACGGGTGGATCCTACGAGCAGTACTTC
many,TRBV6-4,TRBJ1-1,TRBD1,CASSPSPGQAIAFF,TGTGCCAGCAGTCCATCGCCGGGACAGGCCATAGCTTTCTTT
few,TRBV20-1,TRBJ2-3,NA,CSGGRAGALDTQYF,TGCAGTGGGGGTCGGGCAGGGGCTTTAGATACGCAGTATTTT
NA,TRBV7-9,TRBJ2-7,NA,CASSPAGASYEQYF,TGTGCCAGCAGCCCCGCCGGGGCCTCCTACGAGCAGTACTTC
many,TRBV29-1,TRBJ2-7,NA,CSVENDSEEQYF,TGCAGCGTTGAAAACGACAGCGAAGAGCAGTACTTC
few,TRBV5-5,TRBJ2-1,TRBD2,CASSPALLAAYNEQFF,TGTGCCAGCAGCCCGGCACTCCTAGCGGCTTACAATGAGCAGTTCTTC
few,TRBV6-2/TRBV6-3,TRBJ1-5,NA,CASSYPAVGWPQHF,TGTGCCAGCAGTTACCCGGCGGTAGGGTGGCCCCAGCATTTT
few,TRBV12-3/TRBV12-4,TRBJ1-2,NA,CASSRLQGSYGYTF,TGTGCCAGCAGCCGACTACAGGGATCCTATGGCTACACCTTC
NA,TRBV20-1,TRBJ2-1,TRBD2,CSARDLAGVYNEQFF,TGCAGTGCTAGAGATCTAGCGGGGGTTTACAATGAGCAGTTCTTC
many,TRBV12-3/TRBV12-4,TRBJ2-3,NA,CASSFSRGRHTQYF,TGTGCCAGCAGTTTCTCGCGGGGCCGACATACGCAGTATTTT